The table lists the clone carrying this T cell receptor beta chain with a count of one. Its antigen is unknown. 13 Jbeta primers and 60 Vbeta primers were used for the PCR. Sequenced by immunoSEQ multiplex PCR; TCRdb stores in-frame clones only, minus some. This sample carries over 200,000 clones, approximately 70% of them seen once, and the ten largest clones take less than 2%. The length of the CDR3 is 16 residues. The ends lost 4 bases at V and 0 bases at J; junction bases unmatched: 6. Germline V CDR1 and CDR2: MGHRA, YSYEKL. These data are taken from a study of cytomegalovirus exposure and HLA in healthy donors. Study-wide context: Among the 350 to 500 donors who were genotyped, about 84% fell in the genetic ancestry cluster that is associated with self-reported Caucasian donors. Whole-study results and caveats: V- and J-gene trimming in TCR beta was tied to a missense DCLRE1C variant by an analysis performed later.

The clonotype originates from a young woman in good health and CMV-seronegative. Sequenced input: PBMCs. The chain uses TRBV4-1 and TRBJ2-1, with TRBD2 matching over 7 bases. The chain's CDR3 is CASSRPRGDSYNEQFF. As DNA, the CDR3 is TGCGCCAGCAGCCGCCCACGGGGGGACTCCTACAATGAGCAGTTCTTC.